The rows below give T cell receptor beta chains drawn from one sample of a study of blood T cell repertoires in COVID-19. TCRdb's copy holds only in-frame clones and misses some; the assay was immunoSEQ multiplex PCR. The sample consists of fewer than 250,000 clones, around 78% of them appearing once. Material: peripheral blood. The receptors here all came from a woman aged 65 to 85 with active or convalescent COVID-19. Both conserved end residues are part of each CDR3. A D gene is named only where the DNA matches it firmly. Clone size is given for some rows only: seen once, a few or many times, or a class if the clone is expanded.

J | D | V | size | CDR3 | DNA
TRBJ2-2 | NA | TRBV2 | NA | CASRGQQNTGELFF | TGTGCCAGCAGGGGGCAACAGAACACCGGGGAGCTGTTTTTT
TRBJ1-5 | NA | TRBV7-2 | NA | CASSFRAQGVQPQHF | TGTGCCAGCAGCTTCAGGGCGCAGGGCGTTCAGCCCCAGCATTTT
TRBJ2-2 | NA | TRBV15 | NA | CATSRDNANTGELFF | TGTGCCACCAGCAGAGATAATGCGAACACCGGGGAGCTGTTTTTT
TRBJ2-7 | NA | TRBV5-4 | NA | CASSSSGSSYEQYF | TGTGCCAGCAGCTCCTCGGGAAGCTCCTACGAGCAGTACTTC
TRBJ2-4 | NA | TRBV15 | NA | CATSTGSKNIQYF | TGTGCCACCAGCACCGGGTCCAAAAACATTCAGTACTTC
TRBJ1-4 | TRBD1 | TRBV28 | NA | CASSSGQDKGEKLFF | TGTGCCAGCAGTTCCGGACAGGATAAGGGCGAAAAACTGTTTTTT
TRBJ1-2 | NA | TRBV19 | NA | CASRIADYGYTF | TGTGCCAGTAGGATCGCGGATTATGGCTACACCTTC
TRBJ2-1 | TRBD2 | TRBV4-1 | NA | CASRSGLAGSNEQFF | TGCGCCAGCAGATCCGGACTAGCGGGGAGCAATGAGCAGTTCTTC
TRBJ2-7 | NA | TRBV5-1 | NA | CASSLPSFEQYF | TGCGCCAGCAGCTTGCCTAGCTTCGAGCAGTACTTC
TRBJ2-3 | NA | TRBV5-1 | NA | CASRESLAGGTQYF | TGCGCCAGCAGGGAAAGTTTAGCTGGAGGTACGCAGTATTTT
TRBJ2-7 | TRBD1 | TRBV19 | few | CASRLTGKEQYF | TGTGCCAGTAGGCTGACAGGGAAGGAGCAGTACTTC
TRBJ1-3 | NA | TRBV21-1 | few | CASSKEANGSPFLRGNTIYF | TGTGCCAGCAGCAAAGAAGCGAACGGTTCACCCTTCTTACGTGGAAACACCATATATTTT
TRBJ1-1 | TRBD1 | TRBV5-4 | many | CASSTPSTGGTEAFF | TGTGCCAGCAGCACTCCATCGACAGGGGGCACTGAAGCTTTCTTT
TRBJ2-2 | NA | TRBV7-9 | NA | CASKPGVAGELFF | TGTGCCAGCAAACCAGGGGTGGCCGGGGAGCTGTTTTTT
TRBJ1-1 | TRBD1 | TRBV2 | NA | CASRDRTGHSEAFF | TGTGCCAGCAGAGACAGGACAGGGCACAGCGAAGCTTTCTTT
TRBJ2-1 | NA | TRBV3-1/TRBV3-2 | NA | CASSLGEEQFF | TGTGCCAGCAGCCTCGGAGAAGAGCAGTTCTTC
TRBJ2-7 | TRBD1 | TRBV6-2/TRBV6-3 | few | CASSWDSSYEQYF | TGTGCCAGCAGTTGGGACAGCTCCTACGAGCAGTACTTC
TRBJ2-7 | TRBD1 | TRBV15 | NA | CATSREGGAGGSYEQYF | TGTGCCACCAGCAGAGAGGGTGGGGCAGGGGGCTCCTACGAGCAGTACTTC
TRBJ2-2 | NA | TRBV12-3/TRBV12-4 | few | CASFWGAGELFF | TGTGCCTCCTTCTGGGGAGCCGGGGAGCTGTTTTTT
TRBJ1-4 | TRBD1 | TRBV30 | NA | CALNRGVHEKLFF | TGTGCCTTAAACAGGGGGGTGCATGAAAAACTGTTTTTT
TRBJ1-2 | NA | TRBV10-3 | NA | CAIRGSDYGYTF | TGTGCCATCCGGGGGAGCGACTATGGCTACACCTTC
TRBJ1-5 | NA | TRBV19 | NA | CASSITGNQPQHF | TGTGCCAGTAGTATAACGGGGAATCAGCCCCAGCATTTT
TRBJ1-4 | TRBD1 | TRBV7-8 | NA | CASSFQGGIGANEKLFF | TGTGCCAGCAGCTTCCAGGGGGGCATAGGGGCTAATGAAAAACTGTTTTTT
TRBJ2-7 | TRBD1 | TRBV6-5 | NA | CASNNPRTGRWEQYF | TGTGCCAGCAACAACCCCCGGACAGGCCGCTGGGAGCAGTACTTC
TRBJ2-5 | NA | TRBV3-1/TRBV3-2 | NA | CASSQDREETQYF | TGTGCCAGCAGCCAAGACAGGGAAGAGACCCAGTACTTC
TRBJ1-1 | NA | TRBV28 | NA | CASSLPGHGNTEAFF | TGTGCCAGCAGTTTGCCCGGACACGGGAACACTGAAGCTTTCTTT
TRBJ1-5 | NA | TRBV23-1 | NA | CASSPDVRQDSNQPQHF | TGCGCCAGCAGTCCCGACGTAAGACAGGATAGCAATCAGCCCCAGCATTTT
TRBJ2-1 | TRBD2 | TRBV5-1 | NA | CASSSGTSATFYNEQFF | TGCGCCAGCAGCTCCGGGACTAGCGCTACATTTTACAATGAGCAGTTCTTC
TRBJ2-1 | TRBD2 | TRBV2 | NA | CASRALASGYNEQFF | TGTGCCAGCCGGGCCTTGGCTAGCGGTTACAATGAGCAGTTCTTC
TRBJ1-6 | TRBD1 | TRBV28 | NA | CASSTGTGPALYNSPLHF | TGTGCCAGCAGCACCGGGACAGGGCCCGCCCTTTATAATTCACCCCTCCACTTT
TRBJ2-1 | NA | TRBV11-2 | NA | CASSPWASYNEQFF | TGTGCCAGCAGCCCCTGGGCGTCCTACAATGAGCAGTTCTTC
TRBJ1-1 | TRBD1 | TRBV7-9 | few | CASSLVTGDTEAFF | TGTGCCAGCAGCTTAGTGACAGGGGACACTGAAGCTTTCTTT
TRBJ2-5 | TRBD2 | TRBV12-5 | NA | CASGGGLKETQYF | TGTGCTAGTGGCGGGGGACTAAAGGAGACCCAGTACTTC
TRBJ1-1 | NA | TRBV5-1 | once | CASSLPQMNTEAFF | TGCGCCAGCAGCTTGCCGCAGATGAACACTGAAGCTTTCTTT
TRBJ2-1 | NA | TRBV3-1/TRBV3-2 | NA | CASSRPRTTYNEQFF | TGTGCCAGCAGCCGCCCAAGGACAACCTACAATGAGCAGTTCTTC
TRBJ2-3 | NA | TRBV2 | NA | CASSERQDTQYF | TGTGCCAGCAGTGAAAGACAAGATACGCAGTATTTT
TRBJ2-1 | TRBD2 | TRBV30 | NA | CAWSDWVAGGQFF | TGTGCCTGGAGTGATTGGGTAGCGGGGGGGCAGTTCTTC
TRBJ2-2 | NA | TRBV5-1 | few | CASSRLEENTGELFF | TGCGCCAGCAGCAGACTAGAGGAGAACACCGGGGAGCTGTTTTTT
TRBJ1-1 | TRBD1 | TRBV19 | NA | CASSVDRGMNTEAFF | TGTGCCAGTAGTGTGGACAGGGGTATGAACACTGAAGCTTTCTTT
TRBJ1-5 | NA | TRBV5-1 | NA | CASSLPIQGMGNQPQHF | TGCGCCAGCAGCTTGCCAATTCAGGGGATGGGGAATCAGCCCCAGCATTTT
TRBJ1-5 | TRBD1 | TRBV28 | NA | CASSRTGTAYNQPQHF | TGTGCCAGCAGCCGTACCGGGACAGCCTACAATCAGCCCCAGCATTTT
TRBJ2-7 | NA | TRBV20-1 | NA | CSAGAVEQYF | TGCAGTGCTGGGGCGGTGGAGCAGTACTTC
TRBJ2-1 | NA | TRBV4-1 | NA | CASSRRAGINEQFF | TGCGCCAGTAGCCGGAGGGCGGGTATCAATGAGCAGTTCTTC
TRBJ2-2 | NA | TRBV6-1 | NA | CASSATTFFNRRNTGELFF | TGTGCCAGCAGTGCGACAACCTTTTTCAACAGGCGGAACACCGGGGAGCTGTTTTTT
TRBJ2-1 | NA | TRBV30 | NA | CAWSVGRGEEQFF | TGTGCCTGGAGTGTAGGGCGCGGGGAAGAGCAGTTCTTC
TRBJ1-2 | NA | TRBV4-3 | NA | CASSQVGGDGYTF | TGCGCCAGCAGCCAAGTGGGAGGGGATGGCTACACCTTC
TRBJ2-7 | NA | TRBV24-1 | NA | CATSEAGSVEQYF | TGTGCCACCAGTGAGGCCGGGTCGGTCGAGCAGTACTTC
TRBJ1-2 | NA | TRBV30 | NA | CAWSALYNYGYTF | TGTGCCTGGAGTGCACTTTATAACTATGGCTACACCTTC
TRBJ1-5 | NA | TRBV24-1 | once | CATSGGRGQPQHF | TGTGCCACCAGTGGGGGGCGAGGCCAGCCCCAGCATTTT
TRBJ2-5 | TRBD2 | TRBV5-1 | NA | CASSLSPAGGQETQYF | TGCGCCAGCAGCTTGTCACCAGCGGGGGGGCAAGAGACCCAGTACTTC
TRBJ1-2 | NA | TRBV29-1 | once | CSVEDLQVAYYGYTF | TGCAGCGTTGAAGATCTTCAGGTCGCTTACTATGGCTACACCTTC
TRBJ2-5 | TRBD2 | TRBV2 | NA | CASKLAGGVETQYF | TGTGCCAGCAAACTAGCGGGGGGGGTAGAGACCCAGTACTTC
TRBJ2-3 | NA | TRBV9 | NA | CASSVSGAGETDTQYF | TGTGCCAGCAGTGTGTCAGGTGCGGGTGAGACAGATACGCAGTATTTT